These 26 T cell receptor beta chains were sequenced from one sample in a study of blood T cell repertoires in COVID-19. Sequenced by immunoSEQ multiplex PCR; TCRdb stores in-frame clones only, minus some. This sample has over 100,000 clones, with over 80% found just once. The sequenced material came from peripheral blood. These receptor sequences come from an older woman with acute or convalescent COVID-19.

The chain is built from TRBV19 and TRBJ1-2, with 7 bases lining up with TRBD1. Germline loops: CDR1 LNHDA, CDR2 SQIVND (reference sequence). The length of the CDR3 is 15 residues. With V trimmed by 4 bases and J by 7 bases, 12 bases remained unmatched. The CDR3 region is CASSTASQGGFGYTF. The DNA of the CDR3 is TGTGCCAGTAGTACCGCAAGCCAAGGGGGCTTTGGCTACACCTTC.

The chain is built from TRBV5-1 and TRBJ2-3; 7 nucleotides agree with TRBD2. V trimming: 3 bases; J trimming: 2 bases; junction bases outside the gene matches: 6. The V gene's germline CDR1 is SGHRS and CDR2 YFSETQ. This CDR3 contains 15 residues. CDR3: CASSSGTTYTDTQYF. The CDR3 nucleotides are TGCGCCAGCAGCTCTGGGACTACCTACACAGATACGCAGTATTTT.

There are a few counts of this clone. The chain has TRBV7-8 and TRBJ1-5, with unresolved D. V was trimmed by 0 bases and J by 0 bases, leaving 12 bases between them. There are 17 residues in the CDR3. CDR1 and CDR2 from the germline V gene are SGHVS and FQNEAQ. CDR3 coding DNA: TGTGCCAGCAGCTTAGCGCCGGCAGGCCTTAGCAATCAGCCCCAGCATTTT. This translates into CASSLAPAGLSNQPQHF.

This chain connects TRBV7-3 to TRBJ1-2, with 8 nucleotides matching TRBD1. V lost 3 bases, J lost 3 bases, and 9 bases stayed unmatched. The CDR3 runs to 16 residues. Germline CDR1 reads SGHTA; CDR2 reads FQGTGA. The CDR3 is CASSLAGGPPDYGYTF. The CDR3 DNA is TGTGCCAGCAGCTTGGCAGGGGGCCCTCCTGACTATGGCTACACCTTC.

This clone occurred once. The genes are TRBV6-5 and TRBJ2-1, with TRBD2 matching 8 bases. The CDR3 totals 15 residues. CDR1 MNHEY and CDR2 SVGAGI come from the germline V gene. Trimming removed 0 bases from V and 2 bases from J; junction bases left unmatched: 0. CDR3 residues: CASSYSAGAYNEQFF. The CDR3 region has the DNA TGTGCCAGCAGTTACTCAGCGGGAGCCTACAATGAGCAGTTCTTC.

The chain is built from TRBV5-1 and TRBJ2-3, with TRBD2 matching 7 bases. Germline V gene data show CDR1 as SGHRS and CDR2 as YFSETQ. Germline trimming cut 4 bases from V and 2 bases from J; bases unmatched to any gene: 7. The CDR3 length is 15 residues. CDR3 coding DNA: TGCGCCAGCAGCGCCACGGGACTACACACAGATACGCAGTATTTT. The encoded protein is CASSATGLHTDTQYF. Full variable domain (outside the CDR3, taken from reference TRBV5-1 and TRBJ2-3): KAGVTQTPRYLIKTRGQQVTLSCSPISGHRSVSWYQQTPGQGLQFLFEYFSETQRNKGNFPGRFSGRQFSNSRSEMNVSTLELGDSALYLCASSATGLHTDTQYFGPGTRLTVL.

CDR3 protein: CATSASTPNYGYTF. For the CDR3, the DNA is TGTGCCACCAGTGCCTCGACACCTAACTATGGCTACACCTTC. The rearrangement joins TRBV24-1 to TRBJ1-2; D unresolved. Germline V gene data show CDR1 as KGHDR and CDR2 as SFDVKD. Trimming left V 5 bases short and J 0 bases short, with 9 bases between. The CDR3 totals 14 residues.

The chain links TRBV4-2 to TRBJ2-1; no firm D call. The length of the CDR3 is 16 residues. Germline V lookup: CDR1 LGHNA, CDR2 YNFKEQ. The V end was cut by 1 base, the J end by 2 bases, with 12 bases between. CDR3 region: CASSQGLTATYNEQFF. The CDR3 DNA is TGTGCCAGCAGCCAAGGCCTAACTGCAACCTACAATGAGCAGTTCTTC.

V and J are TRBV7-9 and TRBJ2-1; tentative D call: TRBD2 (6 bases). The germline CDR1 and CDR2 sequences are SEHNR and FQNEAQ (reference sequence). The V and J ends lost 10 bases and 0 bases respectively, with 13 bases between them. This CDR3 region has 14 residues. Written as DNA, the CDR3 is TGTGCCACCCCGGGGGAGGACTCCTACAATGAGCAGTTCTTC. It encodes CATPGEDSYNEQFF. Full variable domain (remainder filled in from reference TRBV7-9 and TRBJ2-1): DTGVSQNPRHKITKRGQNVTFRCDPISEHNRLYWYRQTLGQGPEFLTYFQNEAQLEKSRLLSDRFSAERPKGSFSTLEIQRTEQGDSAMYLCATPGEDSYNEQFFGPGTRLTVL.

The V and J genes are TRBV19 and TRBJ2-7; possible D gene TRBD2, 7 bases. Between the trimmed V and J ends, which lost 3 bases and 9 bases, there was a span of 18 bases. The germline V gene has CDR1 LNHDA and CDR2 SQIVND (reference sequence). The CDR3 runs to 14 residues. The CDR3 nucleotides are TGTGCCAGTAGTATCGGGCCGGGGGGCGCCGGGCAGTACTTC. It codes for CASSIGPGGAGQYF.

The chain has TRBV15 and TRBJ2-3; D is uncertain. Germline loops: CDR1 LNHNV, CDR2 YYDKDF (reference sequence). The CDR3 extends over 15 amino acids. The V gene lost 1 base and the J gene lost 0 bases, with 8 bases spanning the gap. The CDR3 spells CATSRGQTSTDTQYF. The CDR3 DNA reads TGTGCCACCAGCAGAGGGCAGACTAGCACAGATACGCAGTATTTT. Full variable domain (remainder filled in from reference TRBV15 and TRBJ2-3): DAMVIQNPRYQVTQFGKPVTLSCSQTLNHNVMYWYQQKSSQAPKLLFHYYDKDFNNEADTPDNFQSRRPNTSFCFLDIRSPGLGDTAMYLCATSRGQTSTDTQYFGPGTRLTVL.

The chain recombines TRBV9 with TRBJ1-6, with TRBD1 as a possible D gene (5 bases). The length of the CDR3 is 16 residues. V lost 3 bases and J lost 2, with 12 bases in between. Germline CDR1 and CDR2: SGDLS and YYNGEE. The CDR3 reads CASSASGTPYNSPLHF. The CDR3 nucleotides are TGTGCCAGCAGCGCTTCCGGGACTCCCTATAATTCACCCCTCCACTTT.

The chain joins TRBV5-4 to TRBJ2-1; possible D gene TRBD2, 5 bases. The germline V gene encodes CDR1 SGHNT and CDR2 YYREEE (reference sequence). CDR3 size: 14 residues. Trimming pared 3 bases from V and 2 bases from J, leaving 9 bases between. The CDR3 here is CASSSGLTYNEQFF. CDR3 sequence (DNA): TGTGCCAGCAGCTCCGGACTCACCTACAATGAGCAGTTCTTC. The full variable domain, its missing parts supplied by reference TRBV5-4 and TRBJ2-1, is ETGVTQSPTHLIKTRGQQVTLRCSSQSGHNTVSWYQQALGQGPQFIFQYYREEENGRGNFPPRFSGLQFPNYSSELNVNALELDDSALYLCASSSGLTYNEQFFGPGTRLTVL.

The chain combines TRBV7-3 with TRBJ2-2, with a tentative D call TRBD1 (6 bases). Germline values: CDR1 SGHTA, CDR2 FQGTGA. The CDR3 totals 13 residues. V gave up 5 bases and J gave up 5 bases, with 9 bases separating them. The DNA of the CDR3 is TGTGCCAGCAGCACCGGACAGACCGGGGAGCTGTTTTTT. Residues: CASSTGQTGELFF.

The rearrangement uses TRBV5-6 and TRBJ1-1; tentative D call: TRBD1 (5 bases). Germline CDR1 reads SGHDT; CDR2 reads YYEEEE. There are 18 residues in the CDR3. V was clipped by 3 bases and J by 0 bases, with 21 bases between them. CDR3 in amino acids: CASSSIRAGQLMNTEAFF. The CDR3 nucleotides read TGTGCCAGCAGCTCTATAAGGGCAGGGCAACTAATGAACACTGAAGCTTTCTTT.

V gene TRBV4-1 combines with J gene TRBJ1-4, with 7 bases aligning to TRBD1. There are 15 residues in the CDR3. The V gene end was trimmed by 2 bases and the J gene end by 8 bases; junction bases not matched to a gene: 8. Germline V lookup: CDR1 MGHRA, CDR2 YSYEKL. This chain's CDR3 is CASSQIQGRLEKLFF. For the CDR3, the DNA is TGCGCCAGCAGCCAAATACAGGGGCGTTTGGAAAAACTGTTTTTT.

The rearrangement links TRBV7-9 to TRBJ2-1; TRBD2 agrees at 8 bases. Trimming at V came to 3 bases and at J to 9 bases, leaving 1 base not matched to a gene. The germline V gene encodes CDR1 SEHNR and CDR2 FQNEAQ (reference sequence). CDR3 length equals 12 residues. The CDR3 nucleotides are TGTGCCAGCAGCTTGCGGGGGGCTGAGCAGTTCTTC. Its protein product is CASSLRGAEQFF.

The chain couples TRBV19 to TRBJ1-2; possible D gene TRBD1, 6 bases. From germline, CDR1 is LNHDA and CDR2 SQIVND (reference sequence). Between the trimmed V and J ends, which lost 7 bases and 0 bases, there was a span of 12 bases. This CDR3 has 14 residues. The CDR3 loop reads CASTTGPANYGYTF. The CDR3, as DNA: TGTGCCAGTACGACAGGCCCAGCTAACTATGGCTACACCTTC.

This rearrangement joins TRBV6-5 to TRBJ2-7; D call uncertain. The CDR3 runs 14 residues. Germline V gives CDR1 MNHEY, CDR2 SVGAGI. The V and J ends lost 0 bases and 1 base respectively, with 7 bases between them. The CDR3 loop reads CASSYSGPSYEQYF. For the CDR3, the DNA is TGTGCCAGCAGTTACTCGGGCCCGTCCTACGAGCAGTACTTC.

This clone was recorded a few times. The CDR3 here is CASTFWTGTNEKLFF. In DNA, the CDR3 is TGCGCCAGCACCTTCTGGACAGGGACTAATGAAAAACTGTTTTTT. The V and J genes are TRBV23-1 and TRBJ1-4, with 8 bases aligning to TRBD1. TRBV23-1 counts as an open reading frame of uncertain function. The CDR3 runs to 15 residues. V was clipped by 7 bases and J by 2 bases; unmatched bases: 6.

V usage is TRBV14 and J usage is TRBJ2-5; D remains ambiguous. With 3 bases removed from V and 7 bases from J, the gap between germline ends came to 12 bases. CDR1 and CDR2 from the germline V gene are SGHDN and FVKESK. The CDR3 is made up of 13 amino acids. The DNA for the CDR3 is TGTGCCAGCAGCCATCCCACCAGAGGGACCCAGTACTTC. Its protein product is CASSHPTRGTQYF.

The J gene is TRBJ2-7, the V gene TRBV30; D gene ambiguous. Trimming removed 1 base at V and 0 bases at J, with 13 bases between. The CDR3 is made up of 15 amino acids. CDR1 is GTSNPN, CDR2 SVGIG, per germline (reference sequence). Here the CDR3 reads CAWSEAVQTSYEQYF. CDR3 nucleotides: TGTGCCTGGAGTGAGGCGGTCCAAACCTCCTACGAGCAGTACTTC.

The chain couples TRBV5-1 to TRBJ2-5; D is unclear. V lost 4 bases and J lost 2, with 6 bases in between. Germline loops: CDR1 SGHRS, CDR2 YFSETQ. CDR3 length: 12 amino acids. CDR3 sequence reads: CASSESQETQYF. In DNA, the CDR3 is TGCGCCAGCAGCGAGAGTCAAGAGACCCAGTACTTC.

This clone was detected once. Here the CDR3 DNA reads TGTGCCAGCAGTCGCGTCGGACAGGGAAGTGAAAAACTGTTTTTT. Its protein product is CASSRVGQGSEKLFF. The chain has TRBV5-6 and TRBJ1-4; 8 bases agree with TRBD1. This CDR3 is built from 15 residues. J gave up 7 bases and V 5 bases, and 10 bases lay outside the gene matches. Germline CDR1 and CDR2: SGHDT and YYEEEE.

The chain is built from TRBV3-1 (or the pseudogene TRBV3-2) and TRBJ1-2; 10 nucleotides match TRBD1. The CDR3 is 13 residues long. Germline lookup yields CDR1 LGHDT and CDR2 YNNKEL (reference sequence). V dropped 1 base and J dropped 10; count of bases not matched to a gene: 3. CDR3 DNA: TGTGCCAGCAGCCAAGGGACAGGGGGGGACTACACCTTC. Amino acid sequence: CASSQGTGGDYTF.

The J gene is TRBJ1-4, the V gene TRBV19, with 9 positions matching TRBD1. Trimming removed 7 bases from V and 8 bases from J; junction bases left unmatched: 8. Germline values: CDR1 LNHDA, CDR2 SQIVND (reference sequence). The CDR3 loop spans 14 amino acids. The CDR3 DNA reads as TGTGCCAGTACCCGGACAGGGGCCGGCGAAAAACTGTTTTTT. Its protein is CASTRTGAGEKLFF.